This is a list of T cell receptor beta chains from one sample in a study of blood T cell repertoires in COVID-19. Generated by immunoSEQ multiplex PCR, the TCRdb table keeps only in-frame clones and is missing some. The profile shows hundreds of thousands of clones, more than 75% of them singletons. The sample was PBMCs or T cells enriched from blood (not recorded which). These TCRs come from a middle-aged man who had recovered from COVID-19. Both conserved end residues are part of each CDR3. Fields, in order: clone size, CDR3 length, J gene, V gene, CDR3 protein. Clone size appears in some rows only: once, few, many, or a class for an expanded clone.

. 15 TRBJ1-1 TRBV5-1 CASSWGGAEDTEAFF
few 15 TRBJ2-1 TRBV5-6 CASSLAGLAGVEQFF
. 16 TRBJ1-1 TRBV19 CASSITPGQGDTEAFF
. 15 TRBJ2-7 TRBV6-6 CASSLSREVQRGQYF
. 13 TRBJ1-3 TRBV29-1 CSVIWPSGNTIYF
. 15 TRBJ2-1 TRBV3-1/TRBV3-2 CASSPTSGSYNEQFF
. 14 TRBJ2-1 TRBV7-3 CASSSPRTGNEQFF
. 16 TRBJ2-2 TRBV18 CASSPFDRGNTGELFF
. 14 TRBJ1-1 TRBV18 CASSPQGANTEAFF
. 15 TRBJ2-2 TRBV6-5 CASSPAGSNTGELFF
. 14 TRBJ2-1 TRBV11-3 CASSLNAGVNEQFF
. 15 TRBJ1-3 TRBV5-4 CASSPGSTSGNTIYF